Presented here are 29 T cell receptor beta chains from one specimen sequenced in a study of T cells after yellow fever vaccination. Via MiXCR, TCRdb re-called the 5' RACE reads, giving one row per CDR3 protein. This table holds hundreds of thousands of distinct CDR3 sequences, over 8% found once. This specimen consisted of PBMCs, obtained on the day of the first yellow fever vaccination. These receptors all come from a man aged 18 to 35 who received the YFV17D yellow fever vaccine.

The chain carries TRBV19 and TRBJ1-1; D is possibly TRBD1 (5 bases). With 6 bases removed from V and 11 bases from J, the gap between germline ends came to 10 bases. This CDR3 comprises 10 residues. Germline V gene data show CDR1 as LNHDA and CDR2 as SQIVND (reference sequence). CDR3 sequence: CASRRGEAFF. CDR3 coding DNA: TGTGCCAGTAGGAGGGGAGAGGCTTTCTTT.

The sample holds many counts of this clonotype. The chain is built from TRBV7-7 and TRBJ2-7; the D is unclear. Germline-derived CDR1 and CDR2 are SSHAT and FNYEAQ (reference sequence). This CDR3 region has 13 residues. V lost 2 bases and J 0 bases, leaving 5 bases between the germline ends. The CDR3 nucleotides read TGTGCCAGCAGCTTATCGAGCTCCTACGAGCAGTACTTC. Translated, it gives CASSLSSSYEQYF. The full variable domain, rest sourced from reference TRBV7-7 and TRBJ2-7, is GAGVSQSPRYKVTKRGQDVTLRCDPISSHATLYWYQQALGQGPEFLTYFNYEAQPDKSGLPSDRFSAERPEGSISTLTIQRTEQRDSAMYRCASSLSSSYEQYFGPGTRLTVT.

This clonotype was counted only a few times. The chain couples TRBV24-1 to TRBJ2-2, with no clear D. CDR3 size: 14 residues. Germline loops: CDR1 KGHDR, CDR2 SFDVKD. V dropped 6 bases and J dropped 4 bases, with 11 bases sitting between them. CDR3 loop: CATSHTARTGELFF. CDR3 nucleotide sequence: TGTGCCACCAGTCACACAGCACGCACCGGGGAGCTGTTTTTT.

V usage is TRBV4-3 and J usage is TRBJ1-1; D unresolved. There are 17 residues in the CDR3. Germline V gene data show CDR1 as LGHNA and CDR2 as YSLEER. V was clipped by 0 bases and J by 6 bases, with 20 bases between them. CDR3 bases: TGCGCCAGCAGCCAAGAAGAACAGATCACCCCACACGCTGAAGCTTTCTTT. Encoded protein: CASSQEEQITPHAEAFF.

This clonotype was detected ten times or more. V is TRBV11-2 and J is TRBJ2-3, with 12 bases fitting TRBD1. The CDR3 consists of 15 residues. V dropped 6 bases and J dropped 6; count of bases not matched to a gene: 7. CDR1 is SGHAT, CDR2 FQNNGV, per germline. The CDR3, as DNA: TGTGCCAGCAGACCCGGGACAGGGGGCCTGGATACGCAGTATTTT. It specifies CASRPGTGGLDTQYF.

The J gene is TRBJ2-1, the V gene TRBV12-3 or TRBV12-4; weak D call: TRBD2 (5 bases). CDR3 length: 12 residues. The V and J ends lost 6 bases and 7 bases respectively, with 10 bases between them. CDR3 nucleotide sequence: TGTGCCAGCAGGGACGGGAATAATGAGCAGTTCTTC. As protein: CASRDGNNEQFF.

This clonotype was detected many times. The chain joins TRBV5-6 to TRBJ2-2; possible D gene TRBD2, 6 bases. The germline V gene encodes CDR1 SGHDT and CDR2 YYEEEE. V was shortened by 4 bases and J by 1 base, with 23 bases between the two germline ends. This CDR3 comprises 19 residues. Here the CDR3 DNA reads TGTGCCAGCAGCCTTTGCGGTGCGCTTCCCGGGGGGAACACCGGGGAGCTGTTTTTT. Protein product: CASSLCGALPGGNTGELFF.

The chain carries TRBV5-6 and TRBJ1-5; D possibly corresponds to TRBD1 (5 bases). The germline gives CDR1 SGHDT, CDR2 YYEEEE. Between the trimmed V and J ends, which lost 3 bases and 7 bases, there was a span of 11 bases. There are 13 residues in the CDR3. DNA for the CDR3: TGTGCCAGCAGCTGGGGCGGGGTCCAGCCCCAGCATTTT. Amino acids: CASSWGGVQPQHF.

The J gene is TRBJ2-2, the V gene TRBV2, with a possible D match to TRBD1 (6 bases). Trimming stripped 6 bases from V and 1 base from J, with 15 bases between. Germline V gene sequence: CDR1 SNHLY, CDR2 FYNNEI. This CDR3 spans 16 amino acids. The CDR3 region has the DNA TGTGCCAGCAGAATTACAGGGTACTTGAACACCGGGGAGCTGTTTTTT. This translates into CASRITGYLNTGELFF.

The CDR3 region is CASSILAGGLFDEQYV. CDR3 coding DNA: TGTGCCAGCAGTATCCTAGCGGGGGGGCTTTTCGACGAGCAGTACGTC. The V gene is TRBV28, the J gene TRBJ2-7, with 12 positions matching TRBD2. CDR3 size: 16 residues. Germline V gene sequence: CDR1 MDHEN, CDR2 SYDVKM. V lost 5 bases, J lost 5 bases, and 10 bases stayed unmatched.

This clonotype was picked up a small number of times. This chain uses TRBV5-6 with TRBJ2-3, with D hard to call. The germline V and J ends were trimmed by 7 bases and 1 base, with 7 bases remaining between them. The length of the CDR3 is 12 residues. Germline values: CDR1 SGHDT, CDR2 YYEEEE. The CDR3 DNA sequence: TGTGCCAGCGGGGTGGGCACAGATACGCAGTATTTT. Translation: CASGVGTDTQYF.

This clonotype has a handful of counts. The chain couples TRBV12-3 or TRBV12-4 to TRBJ1-5; D not certain. V gave up 0 bases and J gave up 4 bases, with 4 bases separating them. The CDR3 covers 13 residues. CDR3 in amino acids: CASSLALNQPQHF. The CDR3 DNA follows: TGTGCCAGCAGTTTAGCGCTAAATCAGCCCCAGCATTTT.

V is TRBV7-3 and J is TRBJ2-5, with D possibly TRBD2 on 7 matching bases. Germline values: CDR1 SGHTA, CDR2 FQGTGA. The CDR3 totals 15 residues. V was clipped by 2 bases and J by 7 bases, with 17 bases between them. The CDR3 sequence is CASSLGRGPLWTQYF. CDR3 bases: TGTGCCAGCAGCTTAGGGCGGGGGCCCTTGTGGACCCAGTACTTC.

Only a few counts were recorded for this clonotype. V gene TRBV9 combines with J gene TRBJ1-6, with a possible D match to TRBD1 (5 bases). Trimming removed 5 bases from V and 7 bases from J, with 19 bases in between. This CDR3 contains 16 residues. CDR1 and CDR2 (germline): SGDLS, YYNGEE. CDR3 amino acids: CASRGAEGTGNSPLHF. In nucleotides, the CDR3 is TGTGCCAGCAGAGGGGCAGAAGGGACGGGAAATTCACCCCTCCACTTT.

The genes are TRBV7-9 and TRBJ2-5; perhaps TRBD1 as D (5 bases). Trimming cost V 5 bases and J 5 bases, with 9 bases left between them. The CDR3 is 12 residues long. Germline CDR1 and CDR2: SEHNR and FQNEAQ (reference sequence). Here the CDR3 reads CASSATAETQYF. The CDR3 DNA reads as TGTGCCAGCAGCGCGACAGCGGAGACCCAGTACTTC.

The sample holds many counts of this clonotype. This sequence joins TRBV7-2 and TRBJ2-3; D is perhaps TRBD1 or TRBD2 (5 bases each). V was cut by 1 base and J by 2 bases, with 13 bases left in between. From germline, CDR1 is SGHTA and CDR2 FQGNSA. The CDR3 length is 16 residues. The CDR3: CASSLVGVGFTDTQYF. The DNA for the CDR3 is TGTGCCAGCAGCTTAGTGGGGGTTGGGTTCACAGATACGCAGTATTTT.

J is TRBJ2-5 and V is TRBV20-1; a possible D gene is TRBD2 (5 bases). CDR1 is DFQATT, CDR2 SNEGSKA, per germline (reference sequence). This CDR3 spans 14 amino acids. Trimming stripped 3 bases from V and 1 base from J, with 12 bases between. The CDR3 is CSASSDGVQETQYF. CDR3 DNA sequence: TGCAGTGCTAGCTCTGACGGGGTCCAAGAGACCCAGTACTTC.

This clonotype was seen only a few times. The V and J genes are TRBV9 and TRBJ1-1; D gene uncertain. CDR1 is SGDLS, CDR2 YYNGEE, per germline. Trimming stripped 4 bases from V and 0 bases from J, with 13 bases between. The CDR3 is 15 amino acids. The CDR3 is CASSPLPTLNTEAFF. Written as DNA, the CDR3 is TGTGCCAGCAGCCCCCTTCCCACCCTGAACACTGAAGCTTTCTTT.

This clonotype showed up just a few times. The V gene is TRBV9, the J gene TRBJ1-4; 7 positions match TRBD1. The ends lost 3 bases at V and 5 bases at J; junction bases unmatched: 13. This CDR3 contains 17 residues. In germline, CDR1 is SGDLS, CDR2 YYNGEE. The CDR3 sequence is CASSGPARDSRNEKLFF. The DNA for the CDR3 is TGTGCCAGCAGCGGACCGGCCCGGGACAGCCGAAATGAAAAACTGTTTTTT.

The chain employs TRBV29-1 and TRBJ2-3; the D gene is possibly TRBD2 (7 bases). This CDR3 comprises 15 residues. Trimming stripped 3 bases from V and 3 bases from J, with 16 bases between. Germline V gene sequence: CDR1 SQVTM, CDR2 ANQGSEA. The CDR3 loop is CSVDRPGGLTDTQYF. Here the CDR3 DNA reads TGCAGCGTTGACAGGCCGGGGGGCCTGACAGATACGCAGTATTTT.

This clonotype was seen only a few times. This chain joins TRBV5-6 and TRBJ2-7; D is undetermined. CDR3 length equals 14 residues. V gave up 6 bases and J gave up 4 bases, with 17 bases separating them. CDR1 is SGHDT and CDR2 is YYEEEE in the germline V gene. The CDR3 region has the DNA TGTGCCAGCATGGTCCGATTGACGCTTTACGAGCAGTACTTC. This sequence encodes CASMVRLTLYEQYF. Based on the CDR3 plus reference TRBV5-6 and TRBJ2-7, the full variable domain is DAGVTQSPTHLIKTRGQQVTLRCSPKSGHDTVSWYQQALGQGPQFIFQYYEEEERQRGNFPDRFSGHQFPNYSSELNVNALLLGDSALYLCASMVRLTLYEQYFGPGTRLTVT.

This clonotype was counted between two and nine times. The rearrangement uses TRBV15 and TRBJ1-3, with D unclear. Trimming stripped 2 bases from V and 0 bases from J, with 11 bases between. The CDR3 length is 16 residues. Per germline, CDR1 LNHNV and CDR2 YYDKDF (reference sequence). The DNA for the CDR3 is TGTGCCACCAGCAGATCATCTGTAGACTCTGGAAACACCATATATTTT. Translated: CATSRSSVDSGNTIYF.

This clonotype was recorded a few times. This chain uses TRBV4-2 with TRBJ2-7, with 7 nucleotides matching TRBD1. The length of the CDR3 is 16 residues. Trimming removed 1 base from V and 2 bases from J; junction bases left unmatched: 8. CDR1 and CDR2 (germline): LGHNA, YNFKEQ. For the CDR3, the DNA is TGTGCCAGCAGCCAAGCGGGAAGGGGGCGTACCTACGAGCAGTACTTC. As protein: CASSQAGRGRTYEQYF.

CDR3 in amino acids: CSASGGWAGYGYTF. The CDR3 bases are TGCAGTGCTAGTGGGGGTTGGGCCGGCTATGGCTACACCTTC. The V call is TRBV20-1, the J call TRBJ1-2, with a weak D call TRBD1 (5 bases). This CDR3 has 14 amino acids. Trimming took 3 bases from V and 4 from J, leaving 15 bases between them. Germline V lookup: CDR1 DFQATT, CDR2 SNEGSKA (reference sequence).

This clonotype was detected only a few times. The J gene is TRBJ1-2, the V gene TRBV5-1; TRBD1 might be the D (6 bases). Looked up from germline, CDR1 is SGHRS and CDR2 is YFSETQ. The CDR3 is made up of 15 amino acids. Trimming pared 0 bases from V and 8 bases from J, leaving 17 bases between. The CDR3 loop reads CASSLEGGGAGGYTF. In nucleotides, the CDR3 is TGCGCCAGCAGCTTGGAAGGCGGGGGCGCTGGGGGCTACACCTTC. Filled out from reference TRBV5-1 and TRBJ1-2, the complete variable domain reads KAGVTQTPRYLIKTRGQQVTLSCSPISGHRSVSWYQQTPGQGLQFLFEYFSETQRNKGNFPGRFSGRQFSNSRSEMNVSTLELGDSALYLCASSLEGGGAGGYTFGSGTRLTVV.

The V and J genes are TRBV12-3 or TRBV12-4 and TRBJ1-6; 7 bases match TRBD1. The junction had 6 bases not matched to a gene; V was cut back by 8 bases and J by 8 bases. The CDR3 runs 13 residues. The CDR3 sequence is CASRRGFDSPLHF. DNA of the CDR3: TGTGCCAGCCGCAGGGGGTTCGATTCACCCCTCCACTTT.

This clonotype came up a few times. V and J are TRBV6-2 or TRBV6-3 and TRBJ2-3; TRBD1 aligns across 7 bases. Losses at the gene ends were 1 base for V and 0 bases for J; bases not matched to a gene: 7. This CDR3 comprises 17 residues. The V gene's germline CDR1 is MNHEY and CDR2 SVGEGT. The CDR3 sequence is CASSYFPGQPSTDTQYF. The DNA of the CDR3 is TGTGCCAGCAGTTACTTTCCGGGACAGCCCAGCACAGATACGCAGTATTTT.

The CDR3 coding sequence is TGTGCCACCAGCAGAGCAGGAGTTGGGAAAAACATTCAGTACTTC. It codes for CATSRAGVGKNIQYF. The chain has TRBV15 and TRBJ2-4; no reliable D call. The V end was cut by 1 base, the J end by 4 bases, with 11 bases between. The CDR3 runs 15 residues. In germline, CDR1 is LNHNV, CDR2 YYDKDF (reference sequence). Drawing the rest from reference TRBV15 and TRBJ2-4, the complete variable domain is DAMVIQNPRYQVTQFGKPVTLSCSQTLNHNVMYWYQQKSSQAPKLLFHYYDKDFNNEADTPDNFQSRRPNTSFCFLDIRSPGLGDTAMYLCATSRAGVGKNIQYFGAGTRLSVL.

The chain recombines TRBV20-1 with TRBJ1-3; D remains ambiguous. The V end was cut by 6 bases, the J end by 0 bases, with 12 bases between. From germline, CDR1 is DFQATT and CDR2 SNEGSKA (reference sequence). The CDR3 has 14 amino acids. This CDR3 reads CSAAEENSGNTIYF. The CDR3 region has the DNA TGCAGTGCGGCCGAGGAGAACTCTGGAAACACCATATATTTT.